The 18 T cell receptor beta chains below come from one sample, sequenced in a study of siplizumab effects on memory and regulatory T cells. Only in-frame clones appear in the TCRdb table, and some are missing; sequencing was by immunoSEQ multiplex PCR. The table records about 100,000 clones, around 90% of them present only once. The material sequenced was non-Treg CD4+ T cells sorted from blood. These receptors all stem from a human donor in good health.

The rearrangement links TRBV6-6 to TRBJ2-7; D is unresolved. In germline, CDR1 is MNHNY, CDR2 SVGAGI (reference sequence). V lost 8 bases and J 4 bases, leaving 15 bases between the germline ends. The CDR3 length is 13 residues. CDR3 residues: CASADVEKYEQYF. The CDR3 nucleotides read TGTGCCAGCGCCGACGTCGAAAAATACGAGCAGTACTTC.

This rearrangement joins TRBV28 to TRBJ2-5, with 14 nucleotides matching TRBD2. CDR3 length equals 15 residues. V lost 6 bases to trimming and J lost 2 bases; unmatched junction nucleotides: 2. Germline V gene sequence: CDR1 MDHEN, CDR2 SYDVKM. The CDR3 DNA reads TGTGCCAGCAGCAGACTAGCGGGAGGGCAAGAGACCCAGTACTTC. Protein: CASSRLAGGQETQYF.

This chain connects TRBV7-6 to TRBJ2-7; D may be TRBD1 (6 bases). This CDR3 has 12 amino acids. The V end was cut by 5 bases, the J end by 6 bases, with 11 bases between. From germline, CDR1 is SGHVS and CDR2 FNYEAQ. The CDR3 region has the DNA TGTGCCAGCAGCATACAGGGTTCCGAGCAGTACTTC. Its translation is CASSIQGSEQYF.

This clone was recorded once. V is TRBV28 and J is TRBJ1-3; D gene uncertain. Trimming stripped 7 bases from V and 0 bases from J, with 7 bases between. Germline values: CDR1 MDHEN, CDR2 SYDVKM. This CDR3 has 13 amino acids. The CDR3 sequence is CASIRNSGNTIYF. For the CDR3, the DNA is TGTGCCAGCATAAGAAACTCTGGAAACACCATATATTTT. Filled out from reference TRBV28 and TRBJ1-3, the complete variable domain reads DVKVTQSSRYLVKRTGEKVFLECVQDMDHENMFWYRQDPGLGLRLIYFSYDVKMKEKGDIPEGYSVSREKKERFSLILESASTNQTSMYLCASIRNSGNTIYFGEGSWLTVV.

The rearrangement joins TRBV29-1 to TRBJ2-5, with D unresolved. Germline CDR1 SQVTM, CDR2 ANQGSEA. Trimming pared 1 base from V and 7 bases from J, leaving 19 bases between. The CDR3 loop spans 15 amino acids. This CDR3 reads CSVEGSARVMGTQYF. The CDR3 bases are TGCAGCGTTGAAGGGTCGGCCCGGGTGATGGGGACCCAGTACTTC.

V and J are TRBV28 and TRBJ2-7, with 8 positions matching TRBD1. Trimming cost V 6 bases and J 3 bases; bases outside gene matches: 19. The CDR3 has 18 residues. Germline V gene data show CDR1 as MDHEN and CDR2 as SYDVKM. The CDR3, as DNA: TGTGCCAGCAGGCCCAGGACAGGGAGTATTTACAGGCGCTACGAGCAGTACTTC. Translating gives CASRPRTGSIYRRYEQYF.

V usage is TRBV4-1 and J usage is TRBJ1-1, with D possibly matching TRBD1 (6 bases). The germline V gene encodes CDR1 MGHRA and CDR2 YSYEKL. The CDR3 extends over 14 amino acids. Trimming removed 7 bases from V and 1 base from J, with 13 bases in between. The CDR3 nucleotides read TGCGCCAGCACCACGCCGACAGGGAACACTGAAGCTTTCTTT. Translation: CASTTPTGNTEAFF.

The chain joins TRBV5-1 to TRBJ1-4; 8 nucleotides match TRBD1. There are 17 residues in the CDR3. V lost 4 bases to trimming and J lost 7 bases; unmatched junction nucleotides: 15. Germline V lookup: CDR1 SGHRS, CDR2 YFSETQ. As DNA, the CDR3 is TGCGCCAGCAGCATCCCCTCCTACAGGGGGAGTGGTGAAAAACTGTTTTTT. Encoded protein: CASSIPSYRGSGEKLFF. Together with reference TRBV5-1 and TRBJ1-4, the CDR3 gives the full variable domain: KAGVTQTPRYLIKTRGQQVTLSCSPISGHRSVSWYQQTPGQGLQFLFEYFSETQRNKGNFPGRFSGRQFSNSRSEMNVSTLELGDSALYLCASSIPSYRGSGEKLFFGSGTQLSVL.

The rearrangement joins TRBV7-3 to TRBJ1-1, with unresolved D. CDR3 length: 14 amino acids. The V gene's germline CDR1 is SGHTA and CDR2 FQGTGA. The ends were cut back, 1 base at V and 5 bases at J, with 11 bases in the middle. The CDR3 protein is CASSLNSWGTEAFF. CDR3 nucleotides: TGTGCCAGCAGCTTAAATTCCTGGGGTACTGAAGCTTTCTTT.

This clone was detected only once. CDR3 amino acids: CASSPHSAETNEKLFF. The DNA for the CDR3 is TGTGCCAGCAGCCCCCATTCGGCGGAAACTAATGAAAAACTGTTTTTT. The V call is TRBV27, the J call TRBJ1-4; no firm D call. V was trimmed by 6 bases and J by 1 base, leaving 15 bases between them. There are 16 residues in the CDR3. The germline V gene has CDR1 MNHEY and CDR2 SMNVEV (reference sequence).

This clone was picked up one time. This chain joins TRBV2 and TRBJ1-4; TRBD1 aligns across 9 bases. CDR3 length: 15 residues. CDR1 and CDR2 (germline): SNHLY, FYNNEI. J gave up 6 bases and V 3 bases, and 5 bases lay outside the gene matches. Here the CDR3 reads CASSEVGTGYEKLFF. The CDR3 DNA follows: TGTGCCAGCAGTGAGGTGGGGACAGGGTATGAAAAACTGTTTTTT.

The chain has TRBV30 and TRBJ2-1; TRBD2 aligns across 8 bases. CDR1 and CDR2 from the germline V gene are GTSNPN and SVGIG (reference sequence). V shed 0 bases, J shed 3 bases, and the junction held 4 bases outside the gene matches. This CDR3 is 15 amino acids long. The CDR3 DNA reads as TGTGCCTGGAGTGTACGGCTAGCGGGCTACAATGAGCAGTTCTTC. It yields the protein CAWSVRLAGYNEQFF.

The chain combines TRBV5-1 with TRBJ2-2; 13 bases are shared with TRBD2. The germline V gene encodes CDR1 SGHRS and CDR2 YFSETQ. V dropped 3 bases and J dropped 5; count of bases not matched to a gene: 7. The CDR3 contains 17 residues. The CDR3 here is CASSSTSGRLGTGELFF. The CDR3 nucleotides read TGCGCCAGCAGCTCGACTAGCGGGAGGCTTGGGACCGGGGAGCTGTTTTTT.

This clone has just one count. The chain has TRBV27 and TRBJ1-1; 9 nucleotides agree with TRBD1. Germline CDR1 is MNHEY and CDR2 is SMNVEV (reference sequence). J gave up 4 bases and V 5 bases, and 11 bases lay outside the gene matches. CDR3 length: 16 amino acids. CDR3 DNA sequence: TGTGCCAGCAGTGCCACGGGACAGGGTTTTAGCACTGAAGCTTTCTTT. It encodes CASSATGQGFSTEAFF.

The chain uses TRBV5-1 and TRBJ1-3, with unresolved D. CDR1 is SGHRS and CDR2 is YFSETQ in the germline V gene. This CDR3 region has 15 residues. Trimming left V 0 bases short and J 0 bases short, with 7 bases between. In DNA form, the CDR3 reads TGCGCCAGCAGCTTGGGGGTGAGCTCTGGAAACACCATATATTTT. Translated: CASSLGVSSGNTIYF.

Note on this clone: This CDR3 is also generated by other DNA sequences in the sample. The rearrangement uses TRBV7-3 and TRBJ2-3; no reliable D call. The V end lost 2 bases, the J end lost 3 bases, and 6 bases lay between the germline ends. Germline lookup yields CDR1 SGHTA and CDR2 FQGTGA. The CDR3 extends over 13 amino acids. The CDR3, as DNA: TGTGCCAGCAGCTTAGGGTCTACAGATACGCAGTATTTT. Amino acid sequence: CASSLGSTDTQYF.

The rearrangement links TRBV10-1 to TRBJ2-1, with 8 bases aligning to TRBD1. V shed 2 bases and J 8 bases; nucleotides not matched to a gene: 14. Germline V gene data show CDR1 as WNHNN and CDR2 as SYGVQD (reference sequence). This CDR3 has 17 residues. The CDR3 spells CASSERTGLTIQDEQFF. CDR3 sequence (DNA): TGCGCCAGCAGTGAGAGGACAGGGCTAACTATACAAGATGAGCAGTTCTTC.

The gene calls are TRBV7-9 and TRBJ2-3; tentatively, D is TRBD2 (5 bases). V gave up 0 bases and J gave up 8 bases, with 9 bases separating them. This CDR3 spans 13 amino acids. Germline CDR1 and CDR2: SEHNR and FQNEAQ (reference sequence). The CDR3: CASSLAAGLTQYF. The CDR3 bases are TGTGCCAGCAGCTTAGCCGCCGGACTTACGCAGTATTTT.